These 23 T cell receptor beta chains were all obtained from the same sample, sequenced in a study of Ad26.COV2.S vaccination and SARS-CoV-2 variants. Stated treatment: 19 received Ad26.COV2.S at low or high dose, single or two shots; about 5 received placebo; per-sample allocation not given. Sampling took place 63 days after the first vaccine or placebo injection. Assay used: immunoSEQ multiplex PCR; TCRdb lists only in-frame clones, some missing. Among just under 250,000 clones listed, around nine tenths were seen once. The sample here was peripheral blood, taken in a trial of Ad26.COV2.S vaccine versus placebo. The receptors here all came from a person aged 18-65 years who received the Ad26.COV2.S COVID-19 vaccine or a placebo.

This sequence joins TRBV24-1 and TRBJ2-3, with D perhaps assigned TRBD1 or TRBD2 (5 bases each). The V gene lost 5 bases and the J gene lost 1 base, with 12 bases spanning the gap. The CDR3 has 15 residues. Germline-derived CDR1 and CDR2 are KGHDR and SFDVKD. This CDR3 is CATSAPGGGTDTQYF. CDR3 DNA sequence: TGTGCCACCAGTGCCCCTGGGGGAGGCACAGATACGCAGTATTTT.

This chain connects TRBV5-1 to TRBJ2-2, with a possible D match to TRBD2 (5 bases). The ends were cut back, 1 base at V and 2 bases at J, with 12 bases in the middle. Germline-derived CDR1 and CDR2 are SGHRS and YFSETQ. CDR3 length: 16 residues. Here the CDR3 DNA reads TGCGCCAGCAGCTTGATCAGCGGCCTAAACACCGGGGAGCTGTTTTTT. This codes for CASSLISGLNTGELFF.

The rearrangement links TRBV4-1 to TRBJ2-4; D ambiguous. CDR1 and CDR2 (germline): MGHRA, YSYEKL. V lost 4 bases, J lost 0 bases, and 10 bases lay in between. This CDR3 has 15 amino acids. CDR3 DNA: TGCGCCAGCAGCCCCCCCGCCCTAGCCAAAAACATTCAGTACTTC. Its protein product is CASSPPALAKNIQYF.

The chain recombines TRBV6-2 or TRBV6-3 with TRBJ2-7; D is ambiguous. The V and J ends lost 5 bases and 6 bases respectively, with 11 bases between them. CDR1 and CDR2 (germline): MNHEY, SVGEGT. The CDR3 has 12 residues. The CDR3 spells CASSGDSGEQYF. The DNA of the CDR3 is TGTGCCAGCAGTGGCGATTCAGGCGAGCAGTACTTC.

This clone was seen only once. The gene calls are TRBV7-9 and TRBJ2-1; the D gene could be TRBD1 or TRBD2 (8 bases each). Germline CDR1 and CDR2: SEHNR and FQNEAQ (reference sequence). This CDR3 is built from 17 residues. Between the trimmed V and J ends, which lost 1 base and 11 bases, there was a span of 24 bases. The CDR3 loop is CASSLDGQGLVNIKQFF. The CDR3 region has the DNA TGTGCCAGCAGCTTAGACGGACAGGGACTAGTTAACATCAAGCAGTTCTTC.

The rearrangement links TRBV19 to TRBJ1-6; 8 bases are shared with TRBD1. CDR1 and CDR2 (germline): LNHDA, SQIVND (reference sequence). The CDR3 is 13 amino acids. Losses at the gene ends were 8 bases for V and 7 bases for J; bases not matched to a gene: 4. The CDR3 DNA reads TGTGCCAGTCGGACAGGGCTGAATTCACCCCTCCACTTT. Its translation: CASRTGLNSPLHF.

V and J are TRBV2 and TRBJ1-2, with TRBD1 matching over 8 bases. The germline V gene has CDR1 SNHLY and CDR2 FYNNEI. Unmatched junction bases numbered 7, after V lost 5 bases and J lost 8 bases. The CDR3 spans 13 residues. CDR3 sequence reads: CASSLGQGGGYTF. The CDR3 bases are TGTGCCAGCAGTCTAGGACAGGGAGGGGGCTACACCTTC.

The chain has TRBV7-2 and TRBJ2-2; D gene unclear. The CDR3 length is 16 residues. Germline V gene sequence: CDR1 SGHTA, CDR2 FQGNSA. Trimming stripped 6 bases from V and 0 bases from J, with 14 bases between. CDR3 DNA: TGTGCCAGCAGGCCAAATTGGCTTCCGAACACCGGGGAGCTGTTTTTT. This sequence encodes CASRPNWLPNTGELFF.

The chain is built from TRBV7-9 and TRBJ2-1; D is perhaps TRBD1 or TRBD2 (5 bases each). This CDR3 is 13 amino acids long. CDR1 and CDR2 (germline): SEHNR, FQNEAQ (reference sequence). Trimming left V 5 bases short and J 10 bases short, with 15 bases between. The CDR3 nucleotides read TGTGCCAGCAGCCTAATAGGGACCGAGGAGCAGTTCTTC. Encoded protein: CASSLIGTEEQFF.

The chain carries TRBV19 and TRBJ1-5; possible D gene TRBD1, 6 bases. V lost 5 bases, J lost 5 bases, and 10 bases lay in between. Germline lookup yields CDR1 LNHDA and CDR2 SQIVND (reference sequence). This CDR3 has 13 residues. The DNA of the CDR3 is TGTGCCAGTAGTCAGGGGAGGGATCAGCCCCAGCATTTT. Translating it yields CASSQGRDQPQHF.

The chain links TRBV7-2 to TRBJ2-7, with TRBD2 identical over 11 bases. Germline V lookup: CDR1 SGHTA, CDR2 FQGNSA. This CDR3 region has 16 residues. J lost 5 bases, V lost 1 base, and 7 bases had no gene match. The CDR3: CASSLVVAGGPHEQYF. In nucleotides, the CDR3 is TGTGCCAGCAGCTTAGTTGTAGCGGGAGGGCCGCACGAGCAGTACTTC.

This chain joins TRBV27 and TRBJ2-7; 7 bases map to TRBD1. The CDR3 contains 15 residues. CDR1 and CDR2 (germline): MNHEY, SMNVEV (reference sequence). V shed 4 bases and J 0 bases; nucleotides not matched to a gene: 6. The CDR3: CASSSIGTASYEQYF. CDR3 nucleotides: TGTGCCAGCAGTTCTATCGGGACAGCCTCCTACGAGCAGTACTTC.

The rearrangement links TRBV12-3 or TRBV12-4 to TRBJ1-2; no definite D call. The CDR3 extends over 12 amino acids. V gave up 3 bases and J gave up 8 bases, with 10 bases separating them. CDR3 amino acids: CASSFGVAGYTF. DNA for the CDR3: TGTGCCAGCAGTTTCGGGGTAGCGGGCTACACCTTC.

The CDR3, as DNA: TGTGCCAGCATTGGAGGAGGGTCGTCCTATGGCTACACCTTC. Residues: CASIGGGSSYGYTF. The chain has TRBV6-5 and TRBJ1-2; D gene uncertain. V was trimmed by 7 bases and J by 4 bases, leaving 16 bases between them. This CDR3 comprises 14 residues. The germline CDR1 and CDR2 sequences are MNHEY and SVGAGI.

The chain joins TRBV19 to TRBJ1-5, with TRBD1 as a possible D gene (6 bases). With 5 bases removed from V and 9 bases from J, the gap between germline ends came to 11 bases. The CDR3 has 12 amino acids. CDR1 and CDR2 (germline): LNHDA, SQIVND (reference sequence). As DNA, the CDR3 is TGTGCCAGTAGTCTACAGGGAGGGCCCCAGCATTTT. Translating it yields CASSLQGGPQHF.

This clone was observed a few times. This sequence joins TRBV21-1 and TRBJ2-1; TRBD2 is the table's D call and was not checked against the DNA. TRBV21-1 constitutes a pseudogene. The CDR3 loop spans 17 amino acids. CDR3 sequence reads: CASSKGASGDSYNEQFF. The CDR3 DNA sequence: TGTGCCAGCAGCAAAGGGGCTAGCGGGGATTCATACAATGAGCAGTTCTTC.

This chain links TRBV5-1 with TRBJ2-3; 8 bases map to TRBD2. Germline V lookup: CDR1 SGHRS, CDR2 YFSETQ. J gave up 2 bases and V 3 bases, and 8 bases lay outside the gene matches. The CDR3 extends over 16 amino acids. The CDR3 here is CASSSYSGGPTDTQYF. DNA for the CDR3: TGCGCCAGCAGCTCCTACTCGGGGGGGCCCACAGATACGCAGTATTTT.

V gene TRBV28 combines with J gene TRBJ2-7; maybe TRBD1 (6 bases). Germline V gene sequence: CDR1 MDHEN, CDR2 SYDVKM. The length of the CDR3 is 13 residues. The V gene lost 7 bases and the J gene lost 2 bases, with 12 bases spanning the gap. CDR3 region: CASTGTNTYEQYF. CDR3 DNA: TGTGCCAGCACCGGGACAAATACCTACGAGCAGTACTTC.

The J gene is TRBJ2-5, the V gene TRBV9, with TRBD2 matching over 11 bases. CDR1 and CDR2 (germline): SGDLS, YYNGEE. The V segment lost 0 bases and the J segment 5 bases; nucleotides outside the gene matches: 3. This CDR3 spans 15 amino acids. CDR3 bases: TGTGCCAGCAGCGTAGAGGCTAGCGGGGGGGAGACCCAGTACTTC. Protein product: CASSVEASGGETQYF. Full variable domain (rest looked up from reference TRBV9 and TRBJ2-5): DSGVTQTPKHLITATGQRVTLRCSPRSGDLSVYWYQQSLDQGLQFLIQYYNGEERAKGNILERFSAQQFPDLHSELNLSSLELGDSALYFCASSVEASGGETQYFGPGTRLLVL.

The chain carries TRBV9 and TRBJ2-5; 9 bases are a match to TRBD1. Per the germline V gene, CDR1 is SGDLS and CDR2 is YYNGEE. J lost 6 bases, V lost 3 bases, and 6 bases had no gene match. The CDR3 extends over 14 amino acids. The CDR3 spells CASSAGTGFKTQYF. The CDR3, as DNA: TGTGCCAGCAGCGCAGGGACAGGGTTTAAGACCCAGTACTTC.

This clone was detected once. The gene calls are TRBV4-3 and TRBJ2-5, with unresolved D. The CDR3 extends over 13 amino acids. Trimming shortened V by 1 base and J by 4 bases, and 7 bases separated the two germline ends. In germline, CDR1 is LGHNA, CDR2 YSLEER. The CDR3 protein is CASSQVRGETQYF. CDR3 coding DNA: TGCGCCAGCAGCCAAGTCCGAGGAGAGACCCAGTACTTC.

The sample holds one count of this clone. The chain combines TRBV7-3 with TRBJ2-2; possibly TRBD2 for D (6 bases). Trimming took 4 bases from V and 0 from J, leaving 15 bases between them. CDR1 and CDR2 (germline): SGHTA, FQGTGA. The CDR3 is 17 amino acids. CDR3 coding DNA: TGTGCCAGCAGCTCCCGAAGGACGGGAGCGAACACCGGGGAGCTGTTTTTT. Protein: CASSSRRTGANTGELFF.

This chain connects TRBV12-3 or TRBV12-4 to TRBJ2-5; weak D call: TRBD1 (6 bases). The CDR3 contains 12 residues. The V gene lost 5 bases and the J gene lost 7 bases, with 11 bases spanning the gap. DNA of the CDR3: TGTGCCAGCAGTCAGGGGCCCGGGACCCAGTACTTC. Translating it yields CASSQGPGTQYF.